These 23 T cell receptor beta chains share one sample of origin, sequenced in a study of blood T cell repertoires in COVID-19. The repertoire was sequenced with immunoSEQ multiplex PCR; TCRdb's copy has only in-frame clones and lacks some. The table lists just under 300,000 clones, about 87% of them singletons. Sequenced: peripheral blood. Receptors originate from a man between 65 and 79 years old with acute or convalescent COVID-19.

V usage is TRBV29-1 and J usage is TRBJ2-7; no clear D. The V gene lost 5 bases and the J gene lost 1 base, with 9 bases spanning the gap. The CDR3 contains 12 residues. Germline assignment: CDR1 SQVTM and CDR2 ANQGSEA. The CDR3 spells CSVSQASYEQYF. CDR3 DNA sequence: TGCAGCGTTTCCCAGGCATCCTACGAGCAGTACTTC.

The chain is built from TRBV9 and TRBJ2-3; D may be TRBD1 (5 bases). V was trimmed by 7 bases and J by 4 bases, leaving 13 bases between them. CDR1 and CDR2 from the germline V gene are SGDLS and YYNGEE. The CDR3 sequence is 13 residues long. The CDR3, as DNA: TGTGCCAGCGCCCAGGGTAGGGCAGATACGCAGTATTTT. This sequence encodes CASAQGRADTQYF.

This clone was observed a few times. The V gene is TRBV23-1, the J gene TRBJ1-1; perhaps TRBD1 as D (5 bases). TRBV23-1 is an open reading frame whose function is uncertain. The CDR3 consists of 16 residues. V lost 3 bases to trimming and J lost 2 bases, with 16 bases between them. The CDR3 sequence: CASSHRKQGGNTEAFF. The CDR3 DNA follows: TGCGCCAGCAGTCATCGAAAGCAGGGCGGCAACACTGAAGCTTTCTTT.

The chain joins TRBV5-1 to TRBJ2-3; the match to TRBD2 covers 13 bases. Germline CDR1 is SGHRS and CDR2 is YFSETQ. V trimming: 4 bases; J trimming: 1 base; junction bases outside the gene matches: 9. CDR3 size: 18 residues. The CDR3 is CASSPTSGRAWGTDTQYF. Written as DNA, the CDR3 is TGCGCCAGCAGCCCCACTAGCGGGAGGGCCTGGGGCACAGATACGCAGTATTTT. The whole variable domain, remainder taken from reference TRBV5-1 and TRBJ2-3, is KAGVTQTPRYLIKTRGQQVTLSCSPISGHRSVSWYQQTPGQGLQFLFEYFSETQRNKGNFPGRFSGRQFSNSRSEMNVSTLELGDSALYLCASSPTSGRAWGTDTQYFGPGTRLTVL.

The genes are TRBV3-1 (or the pseudogene TRBV3-2) and TRBJ1-2; D call uncertain. The ends were cut back, 1 base at V and 4 bases at J, with 10 bases in the middle. The germline V gene has CDR1 LGHDT and CDR2 YNNKEL (reference sequence). This CDR3 contains 14 residues. CDR3 bases: TGTGCCAGCAGCCAAGGTGGGAGTGGCTATGGCTACACCTTC. Translation gives CASSQGGSGYGYTF.

The J gene is TRBJ2-5, the V gene TRBV5-1; D might be TRBD1 (5 bases). Germline assignment: CDR1 SGHRS and CDR2 YFSETQ. The CDR3 contains 15 residues. The V end lost 0 bases, the J end lost 5 bases, and 14 bases lay between the germline ends. The CDR3 bases are TGCGCCAGCAGCTTGGATCCAGGGTGGTTCGAGACCCAGTACTTC. As protein: CASSLDPGWFETQYF.

This sequence joins TRBV7-3 and TRBJ1-2, with D perhaps matching TRBD1 (5 bases). This CDR3 comprises 17 residues. The ends were cut back, 1 base at V and 4 bases at J, with 19 bases in the middle. The germline V gene has CDR1 SGHTA and CDR2 FQGTGA. The CDR3 sequence is CASSLNTGPLGGYGYTF. The CDR3 DNA is TGTGCCAGCAGCTTAAACACAGGACCCCTCGGTGGCTATGGCTACACCTTC.

Only a few counts were recorded for this clone. The chain employs TRBV3-1 (or the pseudogene TRBV3-2) and TRBJ2-2; TRBD2 might be the D (6 bases). Between the trimmed V and J ends, which lost 1 base and 0 bases, there was a span of 6 bases. The V gene's germline CDR1 is LGHDT and CDR2 YNNKEL (reference sequence). The CDR3 length is 15 residues. The CDR3 bases are TGTGCCAGCAGCCAAGCGGGGGCGAACACCGGGGAGCTGTTTTTT. Residues: CASSQAGANTGELFF.

The sample holds a few counts of this clone. This chain uses TRBV7-2 with TRBJ1-1; possible D gene TRBD1, 6 bases. The germline gives CDR1 SGHTA, CDR2 FQGNSA. V was shortened by 3 bases and J by 1 base, with 9 bases between the two germline ends. The CDR3 is 14 amino acids. In nucleotides, the CDR3 is TGTGCCAGCAGCTTGACAGGTGGGAACACTGAAGCTTTCTTT. Protein: CASSLTGGNTEAFF. The complete variable domain, with remaining parts taken from reference TRBV7-2 and TRBJ1-1, reads GAGVSQSPSNKVTEKGKDVELRCDPISGHTALYWYRQSLGQGLEFLIYFQGNSAPDKSGLPSDRFSAERTGGSVSTLTIQRTQQEDSAVYLCASSLTGGNTEAFFGQGTRLTVV.

The chain uses TRBV7-2 and TRBJ2-5; TRBD2 might be the D (5 bases). The CDR3 extends over 14 amino acids. Trimming took 2 bases from V and 5 from J, leaving 12 bases between them. CDR1 and CDR2 (germline): SGHTA, FQGNSA. CDR3: CASSLLPTGETQYF. The CDR3 coding sequence is TGTGCCAGCAGCTTACTACCCACGGGGGAGACCCAGTACTTC.

This clone was detected only once. The V and J genes are TRBV28 and TRBJ1-5; the D gene is possibly TRBD1 (5 bases). Germline loops: CDR1 MDHEN, CDR2 SYDVKM. Trimming stripped 3 bases from V and 8 bases from J, with 14 bases between. The CDR3 consists of 14 residues. CDR3 residues: CASSLGGLNKPQHF. DNA for the CDR3: TGTGCCAGCAGTTTGGGGGGGTTAAATAAGCCCCAGCATTTT.

The CDR3 DNA reads as TGCGCCAGCAGCTTGGGGGTAGCTACCTACAATGAGCAGTTCTTC. Translated: CASSLGVATYNEQFF. The chain joins TRBV5-1 to TRBJ2-1; the D is unclear. Trimming took 0 bases from V and 2 from J, leaving 9 bases between them. CDR1 and CDR2 (germline): SGHRS, YFSETQ. The CDR3 spans 15 residues.

The chain couples TRBV19 to TRBJ1-6, with D perhaps matching TRBD1 (6 bases). CDR3 length equals 16 residues. Germline V gene lookup returns CDR1 LNHDA and CDR2 SQIVND (reference sequence). With 6 bases removed from V and 4 bases from J, the gap between germline ends came to 16 bases. The CDR3 DNA is TGTGCCAGTAGACCAGGCTACAGGGAGTATAATTCACCCCTCCACTTT. Its protein product is CASRPGYREYNSPLHF.

The chain combines TRBV30 with TRBJ1-1; D not certain. The CDR3 spans 13 residues. Germline loops: CDR1 GTSNPN, CDR2 SVGIG (reference sequence). V was shortened by 1 base and J by 2 bases, with 8 bases between the two germline ends. The CDR3 here is CAWSDQSNTEAFF. The CDR3 bases are TGTGCCTGGAGTGACCAAAGCAACACTGAAGCTTTCTTT.

The gene calls are TRBV7-2 and TRBJ1-6; tentatively, D is TRBD1 (5 bases). V gave up 3 bases and J gave up 7 bases, with 7 bases separating them. Germline V gene data show CDR1 as SGHTA and CDR2 as FQGNSA. This CDR3 is 13 amino acids long. DNA for the CDR3: TGTGCCAGCAGCTTGACAGCGAATTCACCCCTCCACTTT. Protein product: CASSLTANSPLHF.

V is TRBV7-9 and J is TRBJ2-5; 10 bases match TRBD1. Germline V CDR1 and CDR2: SEHNR, FQNEAQ (reference sequence). Trimming removed 5 bases from V and 4 bases from J; junction bases left unmatched: 7. This CDR3 spans 15 amino acids. The CDR3 reads CASSRDRGQGETQYF. CDR3 DNA sequence: TGTGCCAGCAGCCGCGACAGGGGGCAGGGAGAGACCCAGTACTTC.

This rearrangement joins TRBV4-2 to TRBJ2-1; TRBD2 agrees at 10 bases. With V trimmed by 2 bases and J by 6 bases, 19 bases remained unmatched. CDR3 length: 20 residues. Germline V gene data show CDR1 as LGHNA and CDR2 as YNFKEQ. The chain's CDR3 is CASSQSPSGGAFVTVNEQFF. The CDR3 bases are TGTGCCAGCAGCCAAAGTCCAAGCGGGGGGGCCTTCGTCACTGTCAATGAGCAGTTCTTC.

V usage is TRBV28 and J usage is TRBJ1-5; 10 nucleotides agree with TRBD1. CDR3 length: 16 amino acids. The ends lost 6 bases at V and 4 bases at J; junction bases unmatched: 9. Germline CDR1 reads MDHEN; CDR2 reads SYDVKM. CDR3 DNA: TGTGCCAGCAGATACTCGACAGGGGGCGGGAATCAGCCCCAGCATTTT. Amino acid sequence: CASRYSTGGGNQPQHF.

This clone occurred once. DNA for the CDR3: TGTGCCAGCAGTACCAGGACTAGCGGGAGGGGGGCCTACGAGCAGTACTTC. This sequence encodes CASSTRTSGRGAYEQYF. V gene TRBV27 combines with J gene TRBJ2-7; 15 bases line up with TRBD2. The CDR3 covers 17 residues. The V gene end was trimmed by 5 bases and the J gene end by 2 bases; junction bases not matched to a gene: 7. Germline V gene lookup returns CDR1 MNHEY and CDR2 SMNVEV (reference sequence).

The rearrangement links TRBV18 to TRBJ2-3; 13 bases match TRBD2. The CDR3 has 17 residues. J was trimmed by 3 bases and V by 3 bases; bases with no gene match: 6. Germline-derived CDR1 and CDR2 are KGHSH and LQKENI. The CDR3 DNA is TGTGCCAGCTCACCGGGACTAGCGGGGCTTAGGACAGATACGCAGTATTTT. Protein product: CASSPGLAGLRTDTQYF.

V is TRBV7-9 and J is TRBJ2-3, with TRBD2 identical over 10 bases. V was clipped by 4 bases and J by 2 bases; unmatched bases: 6. CDR1 and CDR2 from the germline V gene are SEHNR and FQNEAQ (reference sequence). The CDR3 sequence is 16 residues long. As DNA, the CDR3 is TGTGCCAGCAGCTGGGCTAGCGGGGGTTCCACAGATACGCAGTATTTT. Its translation: CASSWASGGSTDTQYF. The full variable domain, in which reference TRBV7-9 and TRBJ2-3 provide the parts outside the CDR3, is DTGVSQNPRHKITKRGQNVTFRCDPISEHNRLYWYRQTLGQGPEFLTYFQNEAQLEKSRLLSDRFSAERPKGSFSTLEIQRTEQGDSAMYLCASSWASGGSTDTQYFGPGTRLTVL.

The chain links TRBV10-3 to TRBJ1-1, with D perhaps TRBD1 (6 bases). The CDR3 is 14 amino acids. The germline V gene has CDR1 ENHRY and CDR2 SYGVKD. V lost 0 bases, J lost 8 bases, and 13 bases lay in between. The CDR3 protein is CAISESKGTSEAFF. The CDR3 DNA is TGTGCCATCAGTGAGTCGAAAGGGACATCGGAAGCTTTCTTT.

The V call is TRBV27, the J call TRBJ2-4; D not certain. The CDR3 is made up of 11 amino acids. The V gene lost 3 bases and the J gene lost 6 bases, with 3 bases spanning the gap. From germline, CDR1 is MNHEY and CDR2 SMNVEV (reference sequence). The CDR3 bases are TGTGCCAGCAGTTTGAGAAACATTCAGTACTTC. Translating gives CASSLRNIQYF.